This T cell receptor (beta chain) was observed in a study of cytomegalovirus exposure and HLA in healthy donors. The PCR ran on 60 Vbeta and 13 Jbeta primers. Only in-frame clones appear in the TCRdb table, and some are missing; sequencing was by immunoSEQ multiplex PCR. The repertoire holds about 110,000 clones, approximately 16% seen once, with roughly 0.89% in the top ten. Comment on this clone: The antigen is undetermined.

Deletions cut 6 bases from V and 1 base from J, with 16 bases between. Germline V gene data show CDR1 as SGHRS and CDR2 as YFSETQ. This CDR3 spans 15 amino acids. Findings of the study overall: Roughly uniform depth of sequencing across donors was assumed in presence/absence analyses. A highly shared variant cluster was judged a likely technical artifact.

Material for sequencing was PBMCs. The rearrangement uses TRBV5-1 and TRBJ1-2; D is ambiguous. The clonotype comes from a female donor in good health and CMV-seronegative. CDR3 sequence reads: CASTPLGPFNYGYTF. In DNA form, the CDR3 reads TGCGCCAGCACCCCTCTCGGTCCGTTTAACTATGGCTACACCTTC.